The 17 T cell receptor beta chains below come from one sample, sequenced in a study of tumor-infiltrating lymphocytes in primary liver carcinoma. Total RNA and DNA came together from about 19-30 mg of bulk tissue without cell sorting. The authors made TCR beta cDNA from around 500 ng total RNA with a constant-region primer. What produced the TCR beta libraries was three nested multiplex PCR rounds using slightly modified ARM-PCR. The opening two PCR rounds, 10 cycles each, paired TRBV1-TRBV30 forward primers with a C-beta reverse primer. TCRdb called the multiplex PCR reads again in MiXCR, with one record for every CDR3 protein. The repertoire holds roughly 45,000 distinct CDR3 sequences, with less than 75% as singletons. Specimen: liver tumor tissue from sampling region 5. Subset defined: tumor region T5, tumor centre. The receptors were gathered from a middle-aged man with primary liver carcinoma and hepatitis B virus infection.

This clonotype was picked up one time. The junction and the germline gene differ at one end; a read error may be behind it. This chain connects TRBV29-1 to TRBJ1-2; 9 bases agree with TRBD1. CDR3 size: 15 residues. Germline-derived CDR1 and CDR2 are SQVTM and ANQGSEA. In DNA, the CDR3 is TGCAGCATTGAAGATCAGAGGACAGGGGCATCTGGCCACACCTTC. It is translated as CSIEDQRTGASGHTF. The complete variable domain, with remaining parts taken from reference TRBV29-1 and TRBJ1-2, reads SAVISQKPSRDICQRGTSLTIQCQVDSQVTMMFWYRQQPGQSLTLIATANQGSEATYESGFVIDKFPISRPNLTFSTLTVSNMSPEDSSIYLCSIEDQRTGASGHTFGSGTRLTVV.

The sample holds one count of this clonotype. The rearrangement links TRBV10-2 to TRBJ2-7; TRBD1 aligns across 10 bases. In germline, CDR1 is WSHSY, CDR2 SAAADI. The ends lost 8 bases at V and 3 bases at J; junction bases unmatched: 7. This CDR3 is built from 14 residues. CDR3 DNA: TGCGCCAGCCGTACTGGACAGGGGGGCTACGAGCAGTACTTC. Amino acids: CASRTGQGGYEQYF.

Turning to this clonotype: Likely a read error: the CDR3 ends without its conserved phenylalanine or tryptophan. The chain couples TRBV7-8 to TRBJ1-2, with TRBD1 matching 8 bases. Germline lookup yields CDR1 SGHVS and CDR2 FQNEAQ. The CDR3 is 15 residues long. The CDR3 DNA sequence: TGTGCCAACAGCTGGCGGACAGGGAATCACTATGGCTACACCGTC. It codes for CANSWRTGNHYGYTV.

This rearrangement joins TRBV6-2 or TRBV6-3 to TRBJ2-3; 7 bases map to TRBD2. With V trimmed by 5 bases and J by 10 bases, 15 bases remained unmatched. From germline, CDR1 is MNHEY and CDR2 SVGEGT. CDR3 size: 15 residues. The CDR3 DNA follows: TGTGCCAGCAGTCCCGAGACTAGCAGCACAGACGCGCAGTATTTT. It codes for CASSPETSSTDAQYF.

This clonotype was counted many times. CDR3: CAWDYGRAEAFF. DNA for the CDR3: TGTGCCTGGGATTATGGTAGGGCTGAAGCTTTCTTT. The V call is TRBV30, the J call TRBJ1-1; D gene uncertain. V shed 5 bases and J shed 6 bases, with 13 bases lying between them. Germline loops: CDR1 GTSNPN, CDR2 SVGIG (reference sequence). This CDR3 has 12 residues.

A remark on this clonotype: A much larger clone is a single base away; this may be a read error. The V and J genes are TRBV5-4 and TRBJ2-3; D gene ambiguous. The CDR3 is 15 amino acids. The germline gives CDR1 SGHNT, CDR2 YYREEE (reference sequence). Here the CDR3 reads CVSSLMEISTDTQYF. CDR3 nucleotide sequence: TGTGTCAGCAGCTTGATGGAGATCAGCACAGATACGCAGTATTTT.

The rearrangement uses TRBV11-2 and TRBJ1-5, with TRBD1 matching 7 bases. The CDR3 is 14 amino acids. CDR1 and CDR2 from the germline V gene are SGHAT and FQNNGV. V shed 2 bases and J 6 bases; nucleotides not matched to a gene: 4. The CDR3 loop is CASSLRGLGQPQHF. The CDR3 DNA reads TGTGCCAGCAGCTTAAGGGGGCTCGGTCAGCCCCAGCATTTT. Full variable domain (rest looked up from reference TRBV11-2 and TRBJ1-5): EAGVAQSPRYKIIEKRQSVAFWCNPISGHATLYWYQQILGQGPKLLIQFQNNGVVDDSQLPKDRFSAERLKGVDSTLKIQPAKLEDSAVYLCASSLRGLGQPQHFGDGTRLSIL.

The chain is built from TRBV3-1 and TRBJ2-7; D is unresolved. Germline CDR1 LGHDT, CDR2 YNNKEL (reference sequence). Trimming left V 5 bases short and J 0 bases short, with 8 bases between. This CDR3 contains 13 residues. CDR3 region: CASSSESSYEQYF. The CDR3 coding sequence is TGTGCCAGCAGCTCGGAATCCTCCTACGAGCAGTACTTC.

The chain couples TRBV3-1 to TRBJ2-2; possibly TRBD2 for D (6 bases). The V and J ends lost 1 base and 0 bases respectively, with 9 bases between them. CDR1 LGHDT and CDR2 YNNKEL come from the germline V gene (reference sequence). The CDR3 has 16 residues. CDR3 in DNA: TGTGCCAGCAGCCAAGTTGGGACTCCGAACACCGGGGAGCTGTTTTTT. It yields the protein CASSQVGTPNTGELFF.

Concerning this clonotype: The junction and the germline gene differ at one end; a read error may be behind it. The chain is built from TRBV10-3 and TRBJ1-1, with D possibly TRBD1 on 6 matching bases. This CDR3 is 13 amino acids long. Germline V lookup: CDR1 ENHRY, CDR2 SYGVKD. CDR3 loop: CAISDTGNTEAIF. The CDR3, as DNA: TGTGCCATCAGTGATACAGGGAACACTGAAGCTATCTTT.

Notes on this clonotype: One end of the junction does not line up with germline, which may come from a read error. The CDR3 bases are TGTGACAGCAGTTACCCGTCACAGGGGTTGAACACTGAAGCTTTCTTT. It is translated as CDSSYPSQGLNTEAFF. The rearrangement links TRBV6-6 to TRBJ1-1, with 7 bases aligning to TRBD1. The length of the CDR3 is 16 residues. CDR1 is MNHNY, CDR2 SVGAGI, per germline (reference sequence).

J is TRBJ2-1 and V is TRBV6-5; weak D call: TRBD2 (6 bases). CDR3 length: 16 amino acids. Germline V gene lookup returns CDR1 MNHEY and CDR2 SVGAGI. The V gene lost 6 bases and the J gene lost 4 bases, with 19 bases spanning the gap. CDR3 in amino acids: CASSSRGRLGYNEQFF. As DNA, the CDR3 is TGTGCCAGCAGCTCGCGGGGAAGGCTAGGGTACAATGAGCAGTTCTTC.

Concerning this clonotype: A clone one base away is much larger, so this may be a read error. This rearrangement joins TRBV5-1 to TRBJ1-1; 7 positions match TRBD1. From germline, CDR1 is SGHRS and CDR2 YFSETQ. The CDR3 spans 14 residues. V lost 0 bases and J lost 7; bases outside the gene matches: 6. The CDR3 DNA is TGCGCCAGCAGCTTGGTCGGAGGGGGCATTGAAGCTTTCTTT. The encoded protein is CASSLVGGGIEAFF.

The chain couples TRBV7-3 to TRBJ2-3; TRBD2 matches at 7 bases. V lost 5 bases, J lost 4 bases, and 15 bases stayed unmatched. The CDR3 has 17 amino acids. Germline CDR1 and CDR2: SGHTA and FQGTGA. The chain's CDR3 is CASSLPGLVEGPDTQYF. The DNA for the CDR3 is TGTGCCAGCAGCCTTCCCGGACTAGTCGAAGGCCCAGATACGCAGTATTTT.

V usage is TRBV12-3 or TRBV12-4 and J usage is TRBJ1-1; D ambiguous. The V gene lost 6 bases and the J gene lost 1 base, with 9 bases spanning the gap. The CDR3 totals 13 residues. The DNA for the CDR3 is TGTGCCAGCAGCACGGGCGGGAACACTGAAGCTTTCTTT. Protein sequence: CASSTGGNTEAFF.

Worth noting for this clonotype: Sequence at one end of the junction differs from germline and may be a read error. The chain links TRBV2 to TRBJ1-4; D may be TRBD1 (5 bases). The CDR3 has 16 amino acids. Germline V gives CDR1 SNHLY, CDR2 FYNNEI. The CDR3 is CVSSETTAATNEKLFF. The CDR3 region has the DNA TGTGTCAGCAGTGAAACGACAGCTGCAACTAATGAAAAACTGTTTTTT.

About this clonotype itself: Relative to the germline gene, one junction end is altered; a read error may explain this. This chain links TRBV4-1 with TRBJ2-7; D assignment may be TRBD1 or TRBD2 (5 bases each). CDR1 is MGHRA and CDR2 is YSYEKL in the germline V gene. The length of the CDR3 is 16 residues. The chain's CDR3 is CVSSQVGLADTYEQYF. The CDR3 DNA follows: TGCGTCAGCAGCCAGGTGGGGCTAGCAGACACCTACGAGCAGTACTTC.